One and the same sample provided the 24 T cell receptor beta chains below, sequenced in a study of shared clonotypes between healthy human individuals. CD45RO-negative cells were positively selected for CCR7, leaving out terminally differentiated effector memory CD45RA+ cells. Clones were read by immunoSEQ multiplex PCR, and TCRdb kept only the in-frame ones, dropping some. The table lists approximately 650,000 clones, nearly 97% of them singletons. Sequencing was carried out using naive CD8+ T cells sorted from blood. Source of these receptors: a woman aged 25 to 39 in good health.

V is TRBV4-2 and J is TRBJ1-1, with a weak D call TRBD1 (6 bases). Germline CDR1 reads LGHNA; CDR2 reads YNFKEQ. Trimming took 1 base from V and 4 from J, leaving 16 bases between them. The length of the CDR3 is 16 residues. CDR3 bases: TGTGCCAGCAGCCAAGCCATTTCAGGGGAGAGCACTGAAGCTTTCTTT. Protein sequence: CASSQAISGESTEAFF.

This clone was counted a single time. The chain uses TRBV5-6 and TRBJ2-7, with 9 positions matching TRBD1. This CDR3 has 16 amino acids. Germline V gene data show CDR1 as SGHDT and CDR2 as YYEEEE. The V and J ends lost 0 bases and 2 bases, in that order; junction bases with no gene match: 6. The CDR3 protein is CASSLAGQGIAYEQYF. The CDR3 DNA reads TGTGCCAGCAGCTTGGCTGGACAGGGGATTGCCTACGAGCAGTACTTC.

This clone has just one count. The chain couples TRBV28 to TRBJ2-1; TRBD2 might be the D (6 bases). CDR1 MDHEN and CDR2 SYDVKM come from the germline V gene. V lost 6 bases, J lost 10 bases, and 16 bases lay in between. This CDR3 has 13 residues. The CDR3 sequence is CASRPPLAIEQFF. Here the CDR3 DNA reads TGTGCCAGCAGACCCCCACTAGCAATCGAGCAGTTCTTC.

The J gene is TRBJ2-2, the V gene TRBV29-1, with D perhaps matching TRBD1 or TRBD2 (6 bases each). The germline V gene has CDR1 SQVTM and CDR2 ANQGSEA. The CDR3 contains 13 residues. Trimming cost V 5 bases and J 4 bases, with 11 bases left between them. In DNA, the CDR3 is TGCAGCGTTCAGAAGGGGGGCACCGGGGAGCTGTTTTTT. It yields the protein CSVQKGGTGELFF.

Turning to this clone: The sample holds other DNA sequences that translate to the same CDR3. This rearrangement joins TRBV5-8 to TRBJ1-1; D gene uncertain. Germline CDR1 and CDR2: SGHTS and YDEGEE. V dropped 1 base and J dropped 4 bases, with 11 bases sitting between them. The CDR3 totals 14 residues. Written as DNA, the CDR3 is TGTGCCAGCAGCTTGACGGGTTTAGGCACTGAAGCTTTCTTT. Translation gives CASSLTGLGTEAFF.

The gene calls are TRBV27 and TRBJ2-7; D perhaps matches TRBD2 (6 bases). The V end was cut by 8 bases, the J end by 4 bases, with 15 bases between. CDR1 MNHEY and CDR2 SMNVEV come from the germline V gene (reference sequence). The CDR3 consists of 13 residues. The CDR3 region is CASAQGLGYEQYF. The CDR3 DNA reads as TGTGCCAGCGCCCAGGGACTTGGATACGAGCAGTACTTC.

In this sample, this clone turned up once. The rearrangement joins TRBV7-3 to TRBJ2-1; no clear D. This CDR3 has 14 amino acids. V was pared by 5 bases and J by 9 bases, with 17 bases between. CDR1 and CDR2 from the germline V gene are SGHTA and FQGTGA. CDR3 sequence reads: CASSTLVLAGEQFF. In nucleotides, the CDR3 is TGTGCCAGCAGCACCCTGGTTTTAGCAGGTGAGCAGTTCTTC.

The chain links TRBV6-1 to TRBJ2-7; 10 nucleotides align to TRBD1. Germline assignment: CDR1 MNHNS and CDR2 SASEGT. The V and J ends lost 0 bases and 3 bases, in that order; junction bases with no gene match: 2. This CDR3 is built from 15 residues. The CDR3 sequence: CASSEARTGGYEQYF. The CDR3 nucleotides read TGTGCCAGCAGTGAAGCTAGGACAGGGGGCTACGAGCAGTACTTC.

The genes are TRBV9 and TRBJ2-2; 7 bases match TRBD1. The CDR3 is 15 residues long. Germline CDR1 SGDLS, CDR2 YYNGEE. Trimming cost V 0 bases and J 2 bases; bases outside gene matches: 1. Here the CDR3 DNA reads TGTGCCAGCAGCGTAGTAGGGGGCAACACCGGGGAGCTGTTTTTT. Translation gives CASSVVGGNTGELFF.

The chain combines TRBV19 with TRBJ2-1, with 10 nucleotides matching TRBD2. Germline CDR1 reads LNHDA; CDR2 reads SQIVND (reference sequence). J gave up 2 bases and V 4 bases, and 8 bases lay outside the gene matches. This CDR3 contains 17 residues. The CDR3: CASSTPLGLAPYNEQFF. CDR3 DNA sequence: TGTGCCAGTAGTACTCCCCTGGGACTAGCGCCCTACAATGAGCAGTTCTTC.

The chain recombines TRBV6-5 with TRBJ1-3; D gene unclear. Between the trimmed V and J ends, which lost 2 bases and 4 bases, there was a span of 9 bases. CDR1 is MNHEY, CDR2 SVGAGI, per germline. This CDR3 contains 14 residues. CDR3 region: CASSYAEGGNTIYF. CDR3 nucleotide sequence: TGTGCCAGCAGTTACGCCGAAGGCGGAAACACCATATATTTT.

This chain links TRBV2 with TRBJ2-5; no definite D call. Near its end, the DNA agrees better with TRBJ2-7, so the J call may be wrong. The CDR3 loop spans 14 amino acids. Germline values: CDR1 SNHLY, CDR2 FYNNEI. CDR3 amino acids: CASSASGLDHEQYF. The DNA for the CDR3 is TGTGCCAGCAGTGCCAGTGGTCTAGACCACGAGCAGTACTTC.

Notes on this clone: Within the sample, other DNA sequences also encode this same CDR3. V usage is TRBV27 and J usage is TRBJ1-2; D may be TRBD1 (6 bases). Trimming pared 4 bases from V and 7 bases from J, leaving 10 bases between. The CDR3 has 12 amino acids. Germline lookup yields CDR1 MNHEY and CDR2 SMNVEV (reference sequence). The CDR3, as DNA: TGTGCCAGCAGTTCAGGGGCGGGTGGCTACACCTTC. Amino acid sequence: CASSSGAGGYTF.

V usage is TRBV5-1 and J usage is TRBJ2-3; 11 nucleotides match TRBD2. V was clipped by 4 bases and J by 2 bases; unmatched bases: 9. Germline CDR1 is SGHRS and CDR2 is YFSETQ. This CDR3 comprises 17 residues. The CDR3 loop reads CASSRSGGLAATDTQYF. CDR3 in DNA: TGCGCCAGCAGCCGGAGCGGGGGACTAGCGGCCACAGATACGCAGTATTTT. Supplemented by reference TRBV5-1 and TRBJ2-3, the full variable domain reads KAGVTQTPRYLIKTRGQQVTLSCSPISGHRSVSWYQQTPGQGLQFLFEYFSETQRNKGNFPGRFSGRQFSNSRSEMNVSTLELGDSALYLCASSRSGGLAATDTQYFGPGTRLTVL.

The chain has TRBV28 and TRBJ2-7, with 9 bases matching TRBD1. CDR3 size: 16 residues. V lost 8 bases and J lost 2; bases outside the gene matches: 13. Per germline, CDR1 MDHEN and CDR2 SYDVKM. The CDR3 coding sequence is TGTGCCAGCTGCCCTTTGGACAGGGGTGGTCCCTACGAGCAGTACTTC. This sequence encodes CASCPLDRGGPYEQYF.

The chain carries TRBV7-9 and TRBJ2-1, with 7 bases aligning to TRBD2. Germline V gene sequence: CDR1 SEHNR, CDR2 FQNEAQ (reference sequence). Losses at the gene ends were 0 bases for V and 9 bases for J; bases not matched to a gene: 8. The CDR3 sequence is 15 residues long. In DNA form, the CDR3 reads TGTGCCAGCAGCTTAGCGGGAGGGCCCCAGCTTGAGCAGTTCTTC. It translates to CASSLAGGPQLEQFF. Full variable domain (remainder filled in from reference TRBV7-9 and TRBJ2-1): DTGVSQNPRHKITKRGQNVTFRCDPISEHNRLYWYRQTLGQGPEFLTYFQNEAQLEKSRLLSDRFSAERPKGSFSTLEIQRTEQGDSAMYLCASSLAGGPQLEQFFGPGTRLTVL.

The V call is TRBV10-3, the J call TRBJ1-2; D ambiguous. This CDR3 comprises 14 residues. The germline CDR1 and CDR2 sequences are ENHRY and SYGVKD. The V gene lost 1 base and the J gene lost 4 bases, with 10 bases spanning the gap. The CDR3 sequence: CAISEFRRRYGYTF. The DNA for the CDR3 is TGTGCCATCAGTGAGTTCCGACGACGCTATGGCTACACCTTC.

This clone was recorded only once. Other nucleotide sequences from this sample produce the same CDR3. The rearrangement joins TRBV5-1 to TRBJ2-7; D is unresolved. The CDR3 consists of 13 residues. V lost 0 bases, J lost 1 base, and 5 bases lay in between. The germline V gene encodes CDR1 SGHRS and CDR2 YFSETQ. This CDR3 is CASSLDVSYEQYF. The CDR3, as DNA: TGCGCCAGCAGCTTGGACGTTTCCTACGAGCAGTACTTC.

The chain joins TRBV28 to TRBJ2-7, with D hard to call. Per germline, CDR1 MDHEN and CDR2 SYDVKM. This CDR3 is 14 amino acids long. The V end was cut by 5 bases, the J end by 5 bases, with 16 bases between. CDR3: CASSTGTLRNEQYF. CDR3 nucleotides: TGTGCCAGCAGTACCGGTACTTTGAGAAACGAGCAGTACTTC.

The chain's CDR3 is CASSQVGTPLYEQYF. The DNA for the CDR3 is TGTGCCAGCAGCCAGGTCGGGACTCCCCTCTACGAGCAGTACTTC. The V gene is TRBV14, the J gene TRBJ2-7; the D gene is possibly TRBD2 (6 bases). CDR3 length: 15 amino acids. V was pared by 3 bases and J by 3 bases, with 15 bases between. Germline V lookup: CDR1 SGHDN, CDR2 FVKESK.

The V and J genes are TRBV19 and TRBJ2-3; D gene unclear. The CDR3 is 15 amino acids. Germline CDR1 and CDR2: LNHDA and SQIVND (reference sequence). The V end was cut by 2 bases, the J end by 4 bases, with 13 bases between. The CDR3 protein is CASSITRVRADTQYF. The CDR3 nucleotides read TGTGCCAGTAGTATAACCCGGGTTAGGGCAGATACGCAGTATTTT.

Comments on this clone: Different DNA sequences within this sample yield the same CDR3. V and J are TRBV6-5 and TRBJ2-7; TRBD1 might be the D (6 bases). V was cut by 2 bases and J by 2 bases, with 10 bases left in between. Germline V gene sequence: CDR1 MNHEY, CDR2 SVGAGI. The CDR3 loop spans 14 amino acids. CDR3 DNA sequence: TGTGCCAGCAGTTACGGGGGCAGCGCCTACGAGCAGTACTTC. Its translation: CASSYGGSAYEQYF.

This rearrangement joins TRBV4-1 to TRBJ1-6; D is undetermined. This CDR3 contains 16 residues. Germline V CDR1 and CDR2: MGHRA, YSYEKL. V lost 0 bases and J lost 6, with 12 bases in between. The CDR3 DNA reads TGCGCCAGCAGCCAAGATTGGACGGAATCTAATTCACCCCTCCACTTT. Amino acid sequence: CASSQDWTESNSPLHF.

The CDR3 bases are TGTGCCAGCAGTGCGTATAGCAATCAGCCCCAGCATTTT. This sequence encodes CASSAYSNQPQHF. The rearrangement links TRBV27 to TRBJ1-5; no reliable D call. The CDR3 consists of 13 residues. V lost 5 bases to trimming and J lost 0 bases, with 5 bases between them. CDR1 is MNHEY and CDR2 is SMNVEV in the germline V gene (reference sequence).